The 25 T cell receptor beta chains in this list originate from one sample, sequenced in a study of breast tumors, draining lymph nodes, adjacent tissues. The lymph nodes were axillary draining lymph nodes from breast cancer patients. TCRdb ran MiXCR on the multiplex PCR reads and lists one entry per CDR3 protein. The table lists roughly 220,000 distinct CDR3 sequences, less than 45% of them singletons. The sequencing input was axillary lymph node tissue. These receptor sequences come from a female donor with breast cancer. Some clones in this sample may be carry-over from other donors' samples.

A word on this clonotype: Just one base apart from a much larger clone, this may be a read error. The V and J genes are TRBV7-2 and TRBJ2-3; TRBD2 is a possible D gene (6 bases). The CDR3 spans 16 residues. Germline V gives CDR1 SGHTA, CDR2 FQGNSA. The CDR3 spells CASSLEKGTVTDTQCF. CDR3 in DNA: TGTGCCAGCAGCTTAGAGAAGGGGACTGTCACAGATACGCAGTGTTTT.

This clonotype was detected ten times or more. The chain is built from TRBV20-1 and TRBJ2-5, with 11 bases fitting TRBD1. The V gene's germline CDR1 is DFQATT and CDR2 SNEGSKA (reference sequence). The CDR3 has 13 residues. V was pared by 7 bases and J by 5 bases, with 6 bases of the junction left unmatched. The CDR3 sequence is CSGRTGGAETQYF. CDR3 sequence (DNA): TGCAGTGGTAGGACAGGGGGCGCCGAGACCCAGTACTTC.

This clonotype was seen repeatedly, ten times or more. The V call is TRBV7-8, the J call TRBJ1-5, with unresolved D. The CDR3 length is 17 residues. Germline V gives CDR1 SGHVS, CDR2 FQNEAQ. Trimming took 5 bases from V and 0 from J, leaving 17 bases between them. The DNA of the CDR3 is TGTGCCAGCAGCCCCCCCCGTAGGTTTAATAGCAATCAGCCCCAGCATTTT. It is translated as CASSPPRRFNSNQPQHF.

This clonotype has ten or more counts. The rearrangement uses TRBV11-2 and TRBJ2-7; 12 bases fit TRBD1. V was clipped by 1 base and J by 6 bases; unmatched bases: 4. CDR1 and CDR2 (germline): SGHAT, FQNNGV. This CDR3 is 15 amino acids long. The CDR3 bases are TGTGCCAGCAGCTTAGCCGGGACAGGGGGCGGCGAGCAGTACTTC. Its protein is CASSLAGTGGGEQYF.

Note on this clonotype: One end of the junction varies from germline; a read error may be responsible. The DNA of the CDR3 is TGCGCCGGCAGCTTGGTACCGGGACTCAACTACAATGAGCAGTTCTTC. Amino acid sequence: CAGSLVPGLNYNEQFF. The chain carries TRBV5-1 and TRBJ2-1; a weak D match, TRBD2 (6 bases). The CDR3 contains 16 residues. CDR1 SGHRS and CDR2 YFSETQ come from the germline V gene.

Details on this clonotype: This clone may be a read error of a much larger clone one base away. The chain recombines TRBV7-9 with TRBJ2-1; D gene uncertain. The V end lost 5 bases, the J end lost 5 bases, and 13 bases lay between the germline ends. CDR1 SEHNR and CDR2 FQNEAQ come from the germline V gene (reference sequence). This CDR3 is built from 14 residues. The CDR3 is CASSPTYGDNEQFF. The CDR3 DNA sequence: TGTGCCAGCAGCCCCACGTATGGCGACAATGAGCAGTTCTTC.

The chain is built from TRBV24-1 and TRBJ2-5; 8 positions match TRBD1. The CDR3 is 14 amino acids. Germline-derived CDR1 and CDR2 are KGHDR and SFDVKD. The ends lost 0 bases at V and 5 bases at J; junction bases unmatched: 1. The CDR3 protein is CATSDLQGAETQYF. DNA of the CDR3: TGTGCCACCAGTGATTTGCAGGGGGCGGAGACCCAGTACTTC.

This clonotype was seen ten or more times. One end of the junction is discordant with germline, which a read error may explain. This chain uses TRBV7-7 with TRBJ1-5; no reliable D call. The CDR3 consists of 13 residues. Germline values: CDR1 SSHAT, CDR2 FNYEAQ (reference sequence). The CDR3 protein is CASSLDTSQPQHF. The CDR3 bases are TGTGCTAGCAGCTTAGACACCTCTCAGCCCCAGCATTTT.

This clonotype was seen only a few times. A much more abundant neighbour one base away suggests this may be a read error. The CDR3 loop is CASSLSGGPGDTQYF. For the CDR3, the DNA is TGTGCCAGCAGCTTAAGCGGGGGGCCGGGAGATACGCAGTATTTT. This chain uses TRBV7-3 with TRBJ2-3; the match to TRBD2 covers 8 bases. After removal of 1 base from V and 5 bases from J, the junction contained 5 bases not matched to a gene. Germline CDR1 SGHTA, CDR2 FQGTGA. This CDR3 contains 15 residues.

J is TRBJ1-1 and V is TRBV7-8; D is unclear. Germline values: CDR1 SGHVS, CDR2 FQNEAQ. The CDR3 totals 13 residues. V gave up 4 bases and J gave up 5 bases, with 11 bases separating them. The CDR3 DNA is TGTGCCAGCAGCTCGACCCGGGAGACTGAAGCTTTCTTT. Translated, it gives CASSSTRETEAFF.

This clonotype has ten or more counts. The chain employs TRBV20-1 and TRBJ2-1; D possibly corresponds to TRBD2 (6 bases). V lost 0 bases, J lost 4 bases, and 13 bases lay in between. The germline V gene has CDR1 DFQATT and CDR2 SNEGSKA (reference sequence). CDR3 length equals 15 residues. CDR3 amino acids: CSAREGAGGYNEQFF. CDR3 coding DNA: TGCAGTGCTAGAGAGGGAGCGGGTGGGTACAATGAGCAGTTCTTC.

This clonotype was found once. This rearrangement joins TRBV7-2 to TRBJ2-5; D is perhaps TRBD1 or TRBD2 (5 bases each). Germline lookup yields CDR1 SGHTA and CDR2 FQGNSA. Trimming removed 2 bases at V and 4 bases at J, with 17 bases between. The CDR3 is made up of 16 amino acids. The CDR3 is CASSLLRPGRGETQYF. CDR3 coding DNA: TGTGCCAGCAGCTTACTCCGACCGGGACGAGGAGAGACCCAGTACTTC.

Note on this clonotype: A read error may explain this, as a much larger clone is one base away. V usage is TRBV14 and J usage is TRBJ1-5; weak D call: TRBD1 (6 bases). The germline CDR1 and CDR2 sequences are SGHDN and FVKESK. The CDR3 is 18 amino acids. CDR3: CASSPPGHPRRSTQPQHF. The CDR3 DNA is TGTGCCAGCAGCCCCCCGGGACACCCACGAAGGAGCACTCAGCCCCAGCATTTT.

In this sample, this clonotype turned up many times. The rearrangement uses TRBV2 and TRBJ2-3; 13 nucleotides agree with TRBD2. CDR3 length: 16 amino acids. Germline CDR1 SNHLY, CDR2 FYNNEI. V lost 4 bases, J lost 6 bases, and 7 bases stayed unmatched. CDR3 nucleotides: TGTGCCAGCAGTGCATCCGGGACTAGCGGGGCCGATACGCAGTATTTT. Its translation is CASSASGTSGADTQYF.

Note on this clonotype: With a much larger clone just one base away, this may be a read error. This rearrangement joins TRBV20-1 to TRBJ1-5; D call uncertain. CDR1 is DFQATT, CDR2 SNEGSKA, per germline (reference sequence). V gave up 0 bases and J gave up 9 bases, with 15 bases separating them. The CDR3 has 14 residues. This chain's CDR3 is CSARDSRGSPPQHF. The CDR3 DNA is TGCAGTGCTAGAGATTCCCGAGGCTCTCCGCCCCAGCATTTT.

This clonotype was observed many times. The V and J genes are TRBV29-1 and TRBJ2-3, with D tentatively TRBD2 (5 bases). From germline, CDR1 is SQVTM and CDR2 ANQGSEA. The CDR3 covers 13 residues. V lost 8 bases, J lost 1 base, and 13 bases lay in between. The CDR3 reads CSTWAGGTDTQYF. CDR3 nucleotides: TGCAGCACCTGGGCCGGGGGCACAGATACGCAGTATTTT.

This clonotype was detected ten times or more. The gene calls are TRBV19 and TRBJ1-3, with D possibly matching TRBD1 (6 bases). The CDR3 loop spans 13 amino acids. Germline V gene lookup returns CDR1 LNHDA and CDR2 SQIVND (reference sequence). V was trimmed by 7 bases and J by 7 bases, leaving 14 bases between them. CDR3 nucleotides: TGTGCCAGTAATAAGGGGCAGGGGAACACCATATATTTT. This encodes CASNKGQGNTIYF.

The gene calls are TRBV6-5 and TRBJ2-1, with 10 bases identical to TRBD2. The germline gives CDR1 MNHEY, CDR2 SVGAGI. The CDR3 runs 15 residues. J lost 7 bases, V lost 2 bases, and 5 bases had no gene match. This CDR3 reads CASSYRAGGWNEQFF. Written as DNA, the CDR3 is TGTGCCAGCAGTTACAGAGCGGGGGGGTGGAATGAGCAGTTCTTC.

Ten or more counts support this clonotype. The rearrangement links TRBV19 to TRBJ1-5; 7 bases are a match to TRBD1. Trimming at V came to 7 bases and at J to 7 bases, leaving 7 bases not matched to a gene. The CDR3 extends over 13 amino acids. The germline V gene encodes CDR1 LNHDA and CDR2 SQIVND (reference sequence). CDR3 residues: CASTDRENQPQHF. CDR3 bases: TGTGCCAGTACAGACAGGGAGAACCAGCCCCAGCATTTT.

This clonotype was detected only a few times. This rearrangement joins TRBV5-1 to TRBJ1-1; 8 positions match TRBD1. V lost 7 bases, J lost 5 bases, and 7 bases stayed unmatched. CDR1 and CDR2 (germline): SGHRS, YFSETQ. The CDR3 length is 13 residues. DNA of the CDR3: TGCGCCAGCCATGGACAGGGTCGGACTGAAGCTTTCTTT. Protein: CASHGQGRTEAFF. Based on the CDR3 plus reference TRBV5-1 and TRBJ1-1, the full variable domain is KAGVTQTPRYLIKTRGQQVTLSCSPISGHRSVSWYQQTPGQGLQFLFEYFSETQRNKGNFPGRFSGRQFSNSRSEMNVSTLELGDSALYLCASHGQGRTEAFFGQGTRLTVV.

The chain couples TRBV10-3 to TRBJ1-3; tentative D call: TRBD1 (5 bases). This CDR3 spans 17 amino acids. V was trimmed by 0 bases and J by 8 bases, leaving 20 bases between them. CDR1 is ENHRY and CDR2 is SYGVKD in the germline V gene. The CDR3 DNA sequence: TGTGCCATCAGTGAGTCTGGGCCCATCGGGGGTGGCTACACCATATATTTT. It specifies CAISESGPIGGGYTIYF.

This clonotype was picked up many times. The gene calls are TRBV5-1 and TRBJ1-2, with D perhaps TRBD1 (5 bases). Trimming shortened V by 5 bases and J by 4 bases, and 12 bases separated the two germline ends. This CDR3 has 13 amino acids. The germline gives CDR1 SGHRS, CDR2 YFSETQ. CDR3 amino acids: CASRLRGGYGYTF. The CDR3 region has the DNA TGCGCCAGCAGGTTGCGGGGGGGCTATGGCTACACCTTC. The whole variable domain, remainder taken from reference TRBV5-1 and TRBJ1-2, is KAGVTQTPRYLIKTRGQQVTLSCSPISGHRSVSWYQQTPGQGLQFLFEYFSETQRNKGNFPGRFSGRQFSNSRSEMNVSTLELGDSALYLCASRLRGGYGYTFGSGTRLTVV.

This clonotype has a count of ten or more. The rearrangement joins TRBV19 to TRBJ1-5; TRBD1 aligns across 10 bases. In germline, CDR1 is LNHDA, CDR2 SQIVND (reference sequence). After removal of 7 bases from V and 6 bases from J, the junction contained 12 bases not matched to a gene. CDR3 size: 16 residues. This CDR3 reads CASTATWTGGGQPQHF. The CDR3 DNA reads as TGTGCCAGTACCGCGACCTGGACAGGGGGGGGTCAGCCCCAGCATTTT.

The chain uses TRBV2 and TRBJ1-6; no firm D call. Germline assignment: CDR1 SNHLY and CDR2 FYNNEI. The CDR3 loop spans 13 amino acids. V was cut by 9 bases and J by 8 bases, with 14 bases left in between. This chain's CDR3 is CARSTSADSPLHF. The CDR3 coding sequence is TGTGCCAGAAGTACGTCAGCCGATTCACCCCTCCACTTT. The entire variable domain, with the rest obtained from reference TRBV2 and TRBJ1-6, is as follows: EPEVTQTPSHQVTQMGQEVILRCVPISNHLYFYWYRQILGQKVEFLVSFYNNEISEKSEIFDDQFSVERPDGSNFTLKIRSTKLEDSAMYFCARSTSADSPLHFGNGTRLTVT.

The genes are TRBV29-1 and TRBJ1-1, with D possibly matching TRBD1 (5 bases). Germline CDR1 reads SQVTM; CDR2 reads ANQGSEA. The V gene lost 8 bases and the J gene lost 1 base, with 11 bases spanning the gap. The CDR3 is made up of 12 amino acids. The CDR3 here is CSSGGGNTEAFF. The CDR3 bases are TGCAGCTCCGGGGGGGGGAACACTGAAGCTTTCTTT.